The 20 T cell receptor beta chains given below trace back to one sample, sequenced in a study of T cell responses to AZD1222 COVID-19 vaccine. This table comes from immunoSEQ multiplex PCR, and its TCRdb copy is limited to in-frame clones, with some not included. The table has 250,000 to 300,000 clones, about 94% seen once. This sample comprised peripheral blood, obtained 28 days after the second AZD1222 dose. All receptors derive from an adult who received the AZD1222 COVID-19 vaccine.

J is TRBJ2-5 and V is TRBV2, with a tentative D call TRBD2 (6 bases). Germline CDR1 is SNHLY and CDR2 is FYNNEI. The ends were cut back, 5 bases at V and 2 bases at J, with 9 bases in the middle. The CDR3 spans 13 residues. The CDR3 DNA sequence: TGTGCCAGCAGTCTGGACTATCAAGAGACCCAGTACTTC. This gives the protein CASSLDYQETQYF. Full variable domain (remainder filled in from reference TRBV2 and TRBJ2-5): EPEVTQTPSHQVTQMGQEVILRCVPISNHLYFYWYRQILGQKVEFLVSFYNNEISEKSEIFDDQFSVERPDGSNFTLKIRSTKLEDSAMYFCASSLDYQETQYFGPGTRLLVL.

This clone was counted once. The CDR3 sequence: CASSQVVYTEAFF. CDR3 nucleotides: TGTGCCAGCAGCCAGGTGGTTTACACTGAAGCTTTCTTT. This sequence joins TRBV28 and TRBJ1-1; D is ambiguous. V was trimmed by 6 bases and J by 3 bases, leaving 11 bases between them. CDR1 is MDHEN and CDR2 is SYDVKM in the germline V gene. The CDR3 covers 13 residues.

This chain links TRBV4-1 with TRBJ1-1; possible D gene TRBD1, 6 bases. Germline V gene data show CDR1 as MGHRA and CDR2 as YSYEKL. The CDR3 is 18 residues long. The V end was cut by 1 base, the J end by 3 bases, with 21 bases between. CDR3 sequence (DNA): TGCGCCAGCAGCCAAGGGAGAGGTCGCGGCAGGGGCGACACTGAAGCTTTCTTT. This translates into CASSQGRGRGRGDTEAFF.

CDR3 region: CASIGGAASSYEQYF. DNA of the CDR3: TGTGCCAGCATAGGGGGGGCGGCGAGCTCCTACGAGCAGTACTTC. This chain joins TRBV2 and TRBJ2-7; TRBD2 might be the D (7 bases). V lost 7 bases to trimming and J lost 0 bases, with 16 bases between them. The germline V gene has CDR1 SNHLY and CDR2 FYNNEI. The CDR3 runs to 15 residues.

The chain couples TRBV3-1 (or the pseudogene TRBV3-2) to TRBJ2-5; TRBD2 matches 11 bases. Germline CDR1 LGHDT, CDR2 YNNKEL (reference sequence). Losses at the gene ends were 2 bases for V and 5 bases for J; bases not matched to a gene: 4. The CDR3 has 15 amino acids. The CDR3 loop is CASSQSPSGRETQYF. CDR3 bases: TGTGCCAGCAGCCAAAGCCCTAGCGGGAGGGAGACCCAGTACTTC.

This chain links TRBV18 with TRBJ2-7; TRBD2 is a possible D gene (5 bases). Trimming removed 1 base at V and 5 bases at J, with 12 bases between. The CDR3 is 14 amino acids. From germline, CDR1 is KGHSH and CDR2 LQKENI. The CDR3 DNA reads TGTGCCAGCTCACCACGAGGGTATGTCCACGAGCAGTACTTC. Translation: CASSPRGYVHEQYF. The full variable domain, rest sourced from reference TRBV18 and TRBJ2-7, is NAGVMQNPRHLVRRRGQEARLRCSPMKGHSHVYWYRQLPEEGLKFMVYLQKENIIDESGMPKERFSAEFPKEGPSILRIQQVVRGDSAAYFCASSPRGYVHEQYFGPGTRLTVT.

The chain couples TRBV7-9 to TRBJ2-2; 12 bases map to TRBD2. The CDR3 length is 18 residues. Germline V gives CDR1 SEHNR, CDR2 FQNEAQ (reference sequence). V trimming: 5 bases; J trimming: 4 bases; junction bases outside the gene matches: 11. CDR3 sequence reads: CASSARGLAGGLTGELFF. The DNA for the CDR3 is TGTGCCAGCAGCGCACGCGGCCTAGCGGGAGGGCTCACCGGGGAGCTGTTTTTT.

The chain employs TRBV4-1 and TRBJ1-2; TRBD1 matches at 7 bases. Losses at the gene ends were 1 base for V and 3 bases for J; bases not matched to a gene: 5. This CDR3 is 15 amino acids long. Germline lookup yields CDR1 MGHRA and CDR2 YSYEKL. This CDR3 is CASSQASGGDYGYTF. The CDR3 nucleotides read TGCGCCAGCAGCCAAGCATCAGGGGGGGACTATGGCTACACCTTC.

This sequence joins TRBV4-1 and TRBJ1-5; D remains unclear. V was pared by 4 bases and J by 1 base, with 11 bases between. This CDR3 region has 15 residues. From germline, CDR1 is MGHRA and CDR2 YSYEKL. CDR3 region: CASSRTDASNQPQHF. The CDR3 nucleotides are TGCGCCAGCAGCCGAACTGACGCCAGCAATCAGCCCCAGCATTTT.

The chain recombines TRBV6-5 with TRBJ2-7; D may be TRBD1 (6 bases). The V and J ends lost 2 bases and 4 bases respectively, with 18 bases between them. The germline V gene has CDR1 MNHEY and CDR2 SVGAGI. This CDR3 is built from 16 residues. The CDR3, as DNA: TGTGCCAGCAGTTACGACCCGCCCGGGCAGGGGTACGAGCAGTACTTC. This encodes CASSYDPPGQGYEQYF.

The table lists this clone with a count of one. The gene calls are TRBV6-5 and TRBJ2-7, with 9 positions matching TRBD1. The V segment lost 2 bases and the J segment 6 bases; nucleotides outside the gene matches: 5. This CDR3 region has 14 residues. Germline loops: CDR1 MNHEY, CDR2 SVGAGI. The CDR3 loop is CASSYQGQGFEQYF. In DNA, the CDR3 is TGTGCCAGCAGTTACCAGGGACAGGGTTTCGAGCAGTACTTC.

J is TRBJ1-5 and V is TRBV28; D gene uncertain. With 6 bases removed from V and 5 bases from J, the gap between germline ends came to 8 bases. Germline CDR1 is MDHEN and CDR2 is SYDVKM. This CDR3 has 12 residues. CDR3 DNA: TGTGCCAGCAGCTCCCCGCATCAGCCCCAGCATTTT. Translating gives CASSSPHQPQHF.

CDR3 coding DNA: TGTGCCAGCAGTAAGGGACTGAGTTATAACACCGGGGAGCTGTTTTTT. Translation gives CASSKGLSYNTGELFF. J is TRBJ2-2 and V is TRBV27; maybe TRBD2 (6 bases). V was clipped by 5 bases and J by 2 bases, with 15 bases between them. The CDR3 contains 16 residues. Germline assignment: CDR1 MNHEY and CDR2 SMNVEV (reference sequence).

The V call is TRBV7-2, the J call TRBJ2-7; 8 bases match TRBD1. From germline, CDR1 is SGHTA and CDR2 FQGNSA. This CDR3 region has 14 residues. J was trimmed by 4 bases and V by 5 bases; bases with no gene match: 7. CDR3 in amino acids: CASSIGQGPYEQYF. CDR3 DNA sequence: TGTGCCAGCAGCATCGGACAGGGTCCGTACGAGCAGTACTTC. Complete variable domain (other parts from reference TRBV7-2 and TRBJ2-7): GAGVSQSPSNKVTEKGKDVELRCDPISGHTALYWYRQSLGQGLEFLIYFQGNSAPDKSGLPSDRFSAERTGGSVSTLTIQRTQQEDSAVYLCASSIGQGPYEQYFGPGTRLTVT.

The CDR3 loop is CASSLGSGGASYEQYF. The CDR3 nucleotides read TGTGCCAGCAGCTTAGGGAGCGGGGGGGCCTCCTACGAGCAGTACTTC. The rearrangement links TRBV11-2 to TRBJ2-7; the match to TRBD2 covers 10 bases. Unmatched junction bases numbered 3, after V lost 1 base and J lost 0 bases. The length of the CDR3 is 16 residues. Per the germline V gene, CDR1 is SGHAT and CDR2 is FQNNGV.

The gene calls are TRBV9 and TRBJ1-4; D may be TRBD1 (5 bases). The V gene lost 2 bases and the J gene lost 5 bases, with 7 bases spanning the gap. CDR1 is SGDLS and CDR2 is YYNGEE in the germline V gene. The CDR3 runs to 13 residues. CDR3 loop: CASSVGPNEKLFF. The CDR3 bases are TGTGCCAGCAGCGTGGGGCCCAATGAAAAACTGTTTTTT.

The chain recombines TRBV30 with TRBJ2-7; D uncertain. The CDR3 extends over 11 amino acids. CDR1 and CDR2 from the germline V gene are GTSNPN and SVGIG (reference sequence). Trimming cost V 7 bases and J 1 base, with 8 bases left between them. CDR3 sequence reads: CAYQSSYEQYF. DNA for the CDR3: TGTGCCTACCAGAGTTCCTACGAGCAGTACTTC.

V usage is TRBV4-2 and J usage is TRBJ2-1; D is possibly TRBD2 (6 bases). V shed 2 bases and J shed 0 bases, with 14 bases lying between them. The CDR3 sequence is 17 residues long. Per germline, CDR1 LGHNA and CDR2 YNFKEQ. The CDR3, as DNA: TGTGCCAGCAGCCAAATCTCCGACGGGAGCTCCTACAATGAGCAGTTCTTC. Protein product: CASSQISDGSSYNEQFF.

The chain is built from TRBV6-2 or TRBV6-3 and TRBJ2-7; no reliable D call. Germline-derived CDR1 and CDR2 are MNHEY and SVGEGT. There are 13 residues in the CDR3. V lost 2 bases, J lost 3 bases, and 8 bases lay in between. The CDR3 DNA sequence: TGTGCCAGCAGTTACGGGTCAATCTACGAGCAGTACTTC. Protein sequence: CASSYGSIYEQYF.

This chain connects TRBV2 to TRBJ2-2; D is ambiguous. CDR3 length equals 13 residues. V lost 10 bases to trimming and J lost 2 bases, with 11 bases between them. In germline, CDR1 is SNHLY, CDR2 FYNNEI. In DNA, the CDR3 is TGTGCCACGGCGCGCGGCAACACCGGGGAGCTGTTTTTT. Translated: CATARGNTGELFF. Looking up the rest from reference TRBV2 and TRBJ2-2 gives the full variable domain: EPEVTQTPSHQVTQMGQEVILRCVPISNHLYFYWYRQILGQKVEFLVSFYNNEISEKSEIFDDQFSVERPDGSNFTLKIRSTKLEDSAMYFCATARGNTGELFFGEGSRLTVL.